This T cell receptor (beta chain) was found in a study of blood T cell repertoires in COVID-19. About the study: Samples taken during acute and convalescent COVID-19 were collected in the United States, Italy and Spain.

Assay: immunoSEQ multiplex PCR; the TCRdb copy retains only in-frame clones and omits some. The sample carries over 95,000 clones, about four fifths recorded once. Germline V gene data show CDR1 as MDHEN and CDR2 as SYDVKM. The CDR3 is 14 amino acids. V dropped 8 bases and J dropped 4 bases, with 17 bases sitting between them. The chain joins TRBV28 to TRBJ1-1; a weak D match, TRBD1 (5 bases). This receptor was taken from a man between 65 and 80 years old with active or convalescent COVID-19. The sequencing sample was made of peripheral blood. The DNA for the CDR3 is TGTGCCAGCCTTGTTAGGGGTTCGGTCACTGAAGCTTTCTTT. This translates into CASLVRGSVTEAFF.